This TCR beta chain came from a study of identical twins. General study findings and limits: The abundant beta clonotypes from cord blood had fewer insertions, and memory repertoires had none of this.

TCRdb used MiXCR to reprocess the 5' RACE reads, holding one entry per CDR3 protein. Among 500,000 to 550,000 distinct CDR3 sequences listed, 22% were seen once. Germline CDR1 and CDR2: SGDLS and YYNGEE. The V and J ends lost 4 bases and 6 bases respectively, with 19 bases between them. The CDR3 has 16 amino acids. This clonotype was seen a few times. Its cognate antigen is unknown. These data are also associated with another study on T cells expressing NK-cell markers. According to that study: NKG2C+ dominant clonotype frequencies in five to seven donors were roughly 1.0-7.5% of CD8+ T cells. Once again these clonotypes came out on top in the CD3+CD56-NKG2C+ fraction of several donors. It is unclear if expanded NKG2C-expressing clones target HCMV antigens.

This receptor was taken from a woman aged 18-29 years in good health. Sequencing input: CD4+ T cells sorted from blood. This chain joins TRBV9 and TRBJ2-2; D could derive from TRBD1 or TRBD2 (5 bases each). CDR3 DNA sequence: TGTGCCAGCAGCATGTTCCCGGGACCCGAAGCCGGGGAGCTGTTTTTT. This codes for CASSMFPGPEAGELFF.